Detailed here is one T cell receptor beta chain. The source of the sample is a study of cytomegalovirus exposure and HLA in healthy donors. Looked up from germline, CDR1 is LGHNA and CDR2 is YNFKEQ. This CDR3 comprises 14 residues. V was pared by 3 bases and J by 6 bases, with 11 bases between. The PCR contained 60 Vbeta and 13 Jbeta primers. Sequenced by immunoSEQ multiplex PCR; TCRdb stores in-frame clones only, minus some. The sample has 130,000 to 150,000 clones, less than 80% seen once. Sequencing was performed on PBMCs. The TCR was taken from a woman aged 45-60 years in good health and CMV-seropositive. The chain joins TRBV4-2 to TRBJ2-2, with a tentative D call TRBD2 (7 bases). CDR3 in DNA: TGTGCCAGCAGCCAGGGGGCGGGGGCCGGGGAGCTGTTTTTT. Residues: CASSQGAGAGELFF.